Shown below are 29 T cell receptor beta chains from a single sample sequenced in a study of blood T cell repertoires in COVID-19. Clones were read by immunoSEQ multiplex PCR, and TCRdb kept only the in-frame ones, dropping some. The data hold roughly 170,000 clones, with roughly 70% observed a single time. The sequencing sample was made of peripheral blood. These receptor sequences come from a woman of 80 years or more with acute or convalescent COVID-19.

J is TRBJ1-4 and V is TRBV5-8; D may be TRBD1 (6 bases). The CDR3 length is 13 residues. Germline-derived CDR1 and CDR2 are SGHTS and YDEGEE. The V and J ends lost 6 bases and 5 bases respectively, with 11 bases between them. In nucleotides, the CDR3 is TGTGCCAGCACCTCGGACAGAAATGAAAAACTGTTTTTT. This encodes CASTSDRNEKLFF.

The V and J genes are TRBV21-1 and TRBJ1-3; the table's TRBD1 call for D was not verified on the DNA. TRBV21-1 is classified as a pseudogene. The CDR3 covers 15 residues. The CDR3 DNA sequence: TGTGCCAGCAGCAAAGCGCCAGATTCTGGAAACACCATATATTTT. This codes for CASSKAPDSGNTIYF.

Here the CDR3 DNA reads TGTGCCAGCAGCTCCGGGACAGGGGGCGCAGATACGCAGTATTTT. As protein: CASSSGTGGADTQYF. V usage is TRBV2 and J usage is TRBJ2-3; 12 bases are shared with TRBD1. There are 15 residues in the CDR3. The V gene's germline CDR1 is SNHLY and CDR2 FYNNEI. With V trimmed by 6 bases and J by 4 bases, 5 bases remained unmatched.

The chain combines TRBV28 with TRBJ2-1; TRBD2 is a possible D gene (5 bases). V was trimmed by 3 bases and J by 7 bases, leaving 16 bases between them. Germline V gene lookup returns CDR1 MDHEN and CDR2 SYDVKM. This CDR3 is 15 amino acids long. DNA of the CDR3: TGTGCCAGCAGTTTGGGTGGGAGTAGTCGGAATGAGCAGTTCTTC. Protein sequence: CASSLGGSSRNEQFF.

J is TRBJ1-4 and V is TRBV10-3; 7 positions agree with TRBD1. CDR3 length: 15 residues. J was trimmed by 4 bases and V by 3 bases; bases with no gene match: 5. The V gene's germline CDR1 is ENHRY and CDR2 SYGVKD. As DNA, the CDR3 is TGTGCCATCAGTGATAAAGGGGGCGGTAATGAAAAACTGTTTTTT. Its protein product is CAISDKGGGNEKLFF.

The rearrangement joins TRBV7-9 to TRBJ2-5; 7 positions agree with TRBD2. Germline CDR1 SEHNR, CDR2 FQNEAQ (reference sequence). Germline trimming cut 8 bases from V and 5 bases from J; bases unmatched to any gene: 14. The CDR3 totals 15 residues. The CDR3 is CASGHGGGSKETQYF. DNA of the CDR3: TGTGCCAGCGGCCATGGGGGAGGGAGCAAGGAGACCCAGTACTTC.

This clone came up many times. The rearrangement uses TRBV6-1 and TRBJ1-3; D call uncertain. The CDR3 totals 13 residues. V was pared by 2 bases and J by 3 bases, with 5 bases between. CDR1 MNHNS and CDR2 SASEGT come from the germline V gene. CDR3: CASSEISGNTIYF. CDR3 DNA: TGTGCCAGCAGTGAAATCAGTGGAAACACCATATATTTT.

The rearrangement uses TRBV7-3 and TRBJ2-5; possible D gene TRBD2, 7 bases. V lost 2 bases, J lost 5 bases, and 12 bases lay in between. Germline CDR1 is SGHTA and CDR2 is FQGTGA. This CDR3 spans 14 amino acids. CDR3 protein: CASSLSGEGETQYF. The DNA of the CDR3 is TGTGCCAGCAGCTTATCAGGGGAGGGGGAGACCCAGTACTTC. The variable domain in full, completed from reference TRBV7-3 and TRBJ2-5, reads GAGVSQTPSNKVTEKGKYVELRCDPISGHTALYWYRQSLGQGPEFLIYFQGTGAADDSGLPNDRFFAVRPEGSVSTLKIQRTERGDSAVYLCASSLSGEGETQYFGPGTRLLVL.

V gene TRBV5-1 combines with J gene TRBJ1-4; TRBD1 agrees at 11 bases. This CDR3 contains 15 residues. The V and J ends lost 4 bases and 7 bases, in that order; junction bases with no gene match: 6. Germline V gene data show CDR1 as SGHRS and CDR2 as YFSETQ. The CDR3, as DNA: TGCGCCAGCAGCCTTACCGGGACAGGGGGTGAAAAACTGTTTTTT. It specifies CASSLTGTGGEKLFF.

The chain carries TRBV18 and TRBJ1-2, with D tentatively TRBD1 (5 bases). Trimming removed 3 bases from V and 8 bases from J, with 16 bases in between. Germline CDR1 and CDR2: KGHSH and LQKENI. This CDR3 has 14 residues. The CDR3 bases are TGTGCCAGCTCACCGAGTGGAGACAGTAGCGGCTACACCTTC. Translating gives CASSPSGDSSGYTF.

V gene TRBV27 combines with J gene TRBJ2-2, with D maybe TRBD2 (6 bases). Germline CDR1 and CDR2: MNHEY and SMNVEV (reference sequence). The ends were cut back, 0 bases at V and 4 bases at J, with 6 bases in the middle. The CDR3 consists of 14 residues. CDR3: CASSLSAGTGELFF. CDR3 nucleotides: TGTGCCAGCAGTTTATCAGCGGGCACCGGGGAGCTGTTTTTT.

This rearrangement joins TRBV4-1 to TRBJ2-3; D is perhaps TRBD2 (7 bases). The CDR3 extends over 17 amino acids. Germline V gene lookup returns CDR1 MGHRA and CDR2 YSYEKL. V was clipped by 4 bases and J by 4 bases, with 21 bases between them. CDR3 sequence reads: CASSLLPPRGGPDTQYF. For the CDR3, the DNA is TGCGCCAGCAGCCTCCTGCCCCCGAGGGGGGGGCCAGATACGCAGTATTTT.

This clone has more than one count but fewer than ten. The V call is TRBV28, the J call TRBJ2-7; D perhaps matches TRBD2 (6 bases). Trimming stripped 6 bases from V and 5 bases from J, with 32 bases between. The length of the CDR3 is 19 residues. Germline V gives CDR1 MDHEN, CDR2 SYDVKM. CDR3 residues: CASSPIEAGTVGGKNEQYF. The CDR3 bases are TGTGCCAGCAGCCCCATTGAGGCAGGGACTGTGGGGGGAAAGAACGAGCAGTACTTC.

This clone was seen a few times. The chain employs TRBV19 and TRBJ2-3; TRBD2 aligns across 8 bases. The CDR3 has 17 residues. Per the germline V gene, CDR1 is LNHDA and CDR2 is SQIVND (reference sequence). V lost 5 bases, J lost 0 bases, and 10 bases stayed unmatched. In DNA, the CDR3 is TGTGCCAGTAGTGCCCCTGGCGGGAGGCTAAGCACAGATACGCAGTATTTT. Translating gives CASSAPGGRLSTDTQYF.

The V call is TRBV6-2 or TRBV6-3, the J call TRBJ2-7, with 9 bases matching TRBD2. V was clipped by 0 bases and J by 4 bases; unmatched bases: 4. CDR1 and CDR2 (germline): MNHEY, SVGEGT. The CDR3 has 15 amino acids. The CDR3 sequence is CASSYSGLANYEQYF. The CDR3 DNA follows: TGTGCCAGCAGTTACTCAGGACTAGCGAATTACGAGCAGTACTTC.

This clone was picked up one time. V is TRBV2 and J is TRBJ2-3, with 7 bases aligning to TRBD1. The V gene end was trimmed by 4 bases and the J gene end by 2 bases; junction bases not matched to a gene: 12. CDR1 is SNHLY, CDR2 FYNNEI, per germline. This CDR3 is built from 17 residues. This chain's CDR3 is CASSAQGPGLFTDTQYF. In DNA form, the CDR3 reads TGTGCCAGCAGTGCACAGGGGCCGGGGTTATTCACAGATACGCAGTATTTT.

V and J are TRBV5-4 and TRBJ1-1; D may be TRBD1 (6 bases). CDR3 length equals 15 residues. CDR1 is SGHNT, CDR2 YYREEE, per germline (reference sequence). The germline V and J ends were trimmed by 4 bases and 2 bases, with 15 bases remaining between them. CDR3 loop: CASSTQRQENTEAFF. In nucleotides, the CDR3 is TGTGCCAGCAGCACTCAACGACAGGAAAACACTGAAGCTTTCTTT.

A few counts support this clone. This rearrangement joins TRBV5-8 to TRBJ2-3; D is possibly TRBD2 (5 bases). V lost 3 bases and J lost 2, with 16 bases in between. CDR3 length: 16 amino acids. Germline-derived CDR1 and CDR2 are SGHTS and YDEGEE. The DNA for the CDR3 is TGTGCCAGCAGCTCTGGACTCCTCCGACTCACAGATACGCAGTATTTT. This translates into CASSSGLLRLTDTQYF.

The rearrangement joins TRBV4-2 to TRBJ2-1; 9 bases are a match to TRBD1. The CDR3 runs to 15 residues. Germline lookup yields CDR1 LGHNA and CDR2 YNFKEQ. V trimming: 3 bases; J trimming: 8 bases; junction bases outside the gene matches: 8. This chain's CDR3 is CASSQGTGKADEQFF. Here the CDR3 DNA reads TGTGCCAGCAGCCAGGGGACAGGGAAGGCGGATGAGCAGTTCTTC.

Comments on this clone: One end of the junction fails to match germline, which may point to a read error. CDR3 in amino acids: CASSPRDRVLMGSF. The CDR3 nucleotides are TGTGCCAGCAGTCCCCGGGACAGGGTCTTAATGGGGAGTTTT. V is TRBV28 and J is TRBJ1-3, with 9 bases fitting TRBD1. CDR1 and CDR2 from the germline V gene are MDHEN and SYDVKM. This CDR3 region has 14 residues.

This chain connects TRBV19 to TRBJ2-1, with TRBD2 matching 7 bases. CDR1 and CDR2 (germline): LNHDA, SQIVND (reference sequence). This CDR3 is 16 amino acids long. J lost 4 bases, V lost 9 bases, and 15 bases had no gene match. The CDR3 DNA reads TGTGCCAGCACCCCGGGGGAAGCGGGACGGTACAATGAGCAGTTCTTC. Its translation: CASTPGEAGRYNEQFF.

This clone was picked up many times. The chain has TRBV4-3 and TRBJ2-1; 11 nucleotides line up with TRBD1. After removal of 1 base from V and 0 bases from J, the junction contained 14 bases not matched to a gene. CDR3 length: 21 amino acids. The germline V gene encodes CDR1 LGHNA and CDR2 YSLEER. The CDR3: CASSQVLGQGADWDSYNEQFF. CDR3 DNA sequence: TGCGCCAGCAGCCAAGTCCTAGGACAGGGGGCTGATTGGGACTCCTACAATGAGCAGTTCTTC.

J is TRBJ1-2 and V is TRBV7-2; D is undetermined. This CDR3 contains 17 residues. Germline V gene lookup returns CDR1 SGHTA and CDR2 FQGNSA. With 3 bases removed from V and 8 bases from J, the gap between germline ends came to 25 bases. The DNA for the CDR3 is TGTGCCAGCAGCTTGGAGGGCGGGTTCGATCTGCTTGAAGGCTACACCTTC. Translating it yields CASSLEGGFDLLEGYTF.

The chain is built from TRBV4-3 and TRBJ1-1; D is undetermined. Germline CDR1 is LGHNA and CDR2 is YSLEER. The CDR3 extends over 13 amino acids. V was pared by 4 bases and J by 1 base, with 7 bases between. For the CDR3, the DNA is TGCGCCAGCAGCCGCACAGAGAACACTGAAGCTTTCTTT. Translating gives CASSRTENTEAFF.

Only a few counts were recorded for this clone. The CDR3 loop is CASSGRLYEQYF. CDR3 coding DNA: TGTGCCAGCAGTGGCAGGCTCTACGAGCAGTACTTC. The chain recombines TRBV28 with TRBJ2-7; D gene unclear. The V end was cut by 5 bases, the J end by 3 bases, with 8 bases between. Per germline, CDR1 MDHEN and CDR2 SYDVKM. This CDR3 spans 12 amino acids. The full variable domain, its missing parts supplied by reference TRBV28 and TRBJ2-7, is DVKVTQSSRYLVKRTGEKVFLECVQDMDHENMFWYRQDPGLGLRLIYFSYDVKMKEKGDIPEGYSVSREKKERFSLILESASTNQTSMYLCASSGRLYEQYFGPGTRLTVT.

V gene TRBV7-2 combines with J gene TRBJ1-2; D remains unclear. The length of the CDR3 is 13 residues. Germline loops: CDR1 SGHTA, CDR2 FQGNSA. V was clipped by 2 bases and J by 7 bases, with 11 bases between them. The CDR3 sequence: CASSLIRESGYTF. The CDR3 region has the DNA TGTGCCAGCAGCTTAATCCGGGAGTCTGGCTACACCTTC.

V and J are TRBV19 and TRBJ2-3; tentative D call: TRBD1 (5 bases). The germline V gene has CDR1 LNHDA and CDR2 SQIVND (reference sequence). V lost 2 bases and J lost 2, with 8 bases in between. This CDR3 has 14 residues. The CDR3 loop reads CASSIHRNTDTQYF. CDR3 nucleotides: TGTGCCAGTAGTATACACAGGAACACAGATACGCAGTATTTT.

Comments on this clone: This may arise from a read error, as a much more abundant clone is one base away. This sequence joins TRBV6-2 or TRBV6-3 and TRBJ2-1; 11 nucleotides agree with TRBD2. V lost 6 bases to trimming and J lost 2 bases; unmatched junction nucleotides: 3. Germline CDR1 and CDR2: MNHEY and SVGEGT. There are 15 residues in the CDR3. For the CDR3, the DNA is TGTGCCAGCAGCCAGACTAGCGGGACCTACAATGAGCAGTTCTTC. As protein: CASSQTSGTYNEQFF.

This sequence joins TRBV7-8 and TRBJ1-2; no clear D. The germline V gene has CDR1 SGHVS and CDR2 FQNEAQ. CDR3 length equals 15 residues. V gave up 0 bases and J gave up 4 bases, with 12 bases separating them. CDR3 region: CASSLAEGSGYGYTF. CDR3 DNA sequence: TGTGCCAGCAGCTTAGCGGAAGGGAGCGGCTATGGCTACACCTTC.